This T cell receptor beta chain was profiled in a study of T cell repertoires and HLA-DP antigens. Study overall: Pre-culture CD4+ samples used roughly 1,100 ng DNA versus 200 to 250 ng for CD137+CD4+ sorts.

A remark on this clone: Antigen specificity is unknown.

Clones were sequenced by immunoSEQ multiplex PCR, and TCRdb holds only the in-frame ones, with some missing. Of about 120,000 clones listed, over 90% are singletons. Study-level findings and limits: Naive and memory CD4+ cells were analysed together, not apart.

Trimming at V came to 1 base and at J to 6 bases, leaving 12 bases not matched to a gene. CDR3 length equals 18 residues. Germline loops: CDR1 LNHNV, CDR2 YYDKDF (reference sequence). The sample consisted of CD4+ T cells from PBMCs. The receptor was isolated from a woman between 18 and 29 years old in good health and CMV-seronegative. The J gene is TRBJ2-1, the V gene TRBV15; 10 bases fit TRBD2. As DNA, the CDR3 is TGTGCCACCAGCAGAGGCAGTCGGGGGACTAGCGTATTCAATGAGCAGTTCTTC. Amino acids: CATSRGSRGTSVFNEQFF. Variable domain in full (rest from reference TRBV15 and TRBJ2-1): DAMVIQNPRYQVTQFGKPVTLSCSQTLNHNVMYWYQQKSSQAPKLLFHYYDKDFNNEADTPDNFQSRRPNTSFCFLDIRSPGLGDTAMYLCATSRGSRGTSVFNEQFFGPGTRLTVL.